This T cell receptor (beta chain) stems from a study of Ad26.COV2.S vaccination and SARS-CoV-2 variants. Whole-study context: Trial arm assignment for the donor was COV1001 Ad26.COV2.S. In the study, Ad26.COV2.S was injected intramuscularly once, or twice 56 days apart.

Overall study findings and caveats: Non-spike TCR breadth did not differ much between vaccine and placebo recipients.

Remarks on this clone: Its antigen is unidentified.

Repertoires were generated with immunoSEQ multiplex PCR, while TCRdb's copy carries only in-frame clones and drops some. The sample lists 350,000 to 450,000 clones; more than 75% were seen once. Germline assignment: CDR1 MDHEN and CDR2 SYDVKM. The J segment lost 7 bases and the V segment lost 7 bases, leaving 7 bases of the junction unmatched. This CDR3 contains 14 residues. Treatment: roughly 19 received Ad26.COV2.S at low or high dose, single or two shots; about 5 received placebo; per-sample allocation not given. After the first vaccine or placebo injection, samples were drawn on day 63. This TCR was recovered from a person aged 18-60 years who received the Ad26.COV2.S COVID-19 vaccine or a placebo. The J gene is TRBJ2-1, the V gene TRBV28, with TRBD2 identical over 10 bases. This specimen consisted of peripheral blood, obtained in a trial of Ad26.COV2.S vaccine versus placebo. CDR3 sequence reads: CASIPSGSHNEQFF. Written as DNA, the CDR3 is TGTGCCAGCATTCCTAGCGGGAGCCATAATGAGCAGTTCTTC.